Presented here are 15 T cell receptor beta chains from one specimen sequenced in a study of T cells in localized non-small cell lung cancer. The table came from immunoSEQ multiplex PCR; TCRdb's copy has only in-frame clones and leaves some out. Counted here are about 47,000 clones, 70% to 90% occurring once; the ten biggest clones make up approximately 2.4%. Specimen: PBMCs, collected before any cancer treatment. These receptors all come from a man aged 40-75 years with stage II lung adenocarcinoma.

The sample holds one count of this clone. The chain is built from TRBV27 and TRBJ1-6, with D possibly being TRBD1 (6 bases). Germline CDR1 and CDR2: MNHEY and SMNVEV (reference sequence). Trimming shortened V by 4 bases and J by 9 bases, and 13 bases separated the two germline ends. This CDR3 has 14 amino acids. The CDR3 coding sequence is TGTGCCAGCAGTTACAGGGACTTTATTTCACCCCTCCACTTT. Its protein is CASSYRDFISPLHF.

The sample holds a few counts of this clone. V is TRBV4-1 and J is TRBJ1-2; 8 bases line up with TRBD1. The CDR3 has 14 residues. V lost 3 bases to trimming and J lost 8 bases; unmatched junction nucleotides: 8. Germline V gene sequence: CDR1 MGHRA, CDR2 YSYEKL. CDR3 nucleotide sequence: TGCGCCAGCAGCCATGTAGACAGGGGAGAAGGCTACACCTTC. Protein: CASSHVDRGEGYTF.

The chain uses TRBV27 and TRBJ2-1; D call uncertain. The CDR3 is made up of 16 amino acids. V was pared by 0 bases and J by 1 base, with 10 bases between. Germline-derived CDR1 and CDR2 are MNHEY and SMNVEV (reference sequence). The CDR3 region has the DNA TGTGCCAGCAGTTTATCAGGCAGTGCATCCTACAATGAGCAGTTCTTC. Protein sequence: CASSLSGSASYNEQFF.

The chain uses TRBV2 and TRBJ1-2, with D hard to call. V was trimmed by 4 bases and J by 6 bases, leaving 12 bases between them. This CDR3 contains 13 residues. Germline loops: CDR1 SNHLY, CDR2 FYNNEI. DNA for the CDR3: TGTGCCAGCAGTGTGGAACAGACCGATGGCTACACCTTC. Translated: CASSVEQTDGYTF.

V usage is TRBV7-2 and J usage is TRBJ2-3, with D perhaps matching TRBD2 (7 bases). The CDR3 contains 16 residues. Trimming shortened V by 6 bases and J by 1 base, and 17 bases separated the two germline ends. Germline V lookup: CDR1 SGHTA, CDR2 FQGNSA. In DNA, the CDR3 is TGTGCCAGCAGTTTAAGGGGAGGGGGGGGCACAGATACGCAGTATTTT. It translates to CASSLRGGGGTDTQYF.

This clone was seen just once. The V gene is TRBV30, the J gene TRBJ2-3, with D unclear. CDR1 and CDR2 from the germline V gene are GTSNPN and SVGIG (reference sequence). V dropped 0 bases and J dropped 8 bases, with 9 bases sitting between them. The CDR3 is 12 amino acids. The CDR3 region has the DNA TGTGCCTGGAGTGTACTTGAGTTTACGCAGTATTTT. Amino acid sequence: CAWSVLEFTQYF.

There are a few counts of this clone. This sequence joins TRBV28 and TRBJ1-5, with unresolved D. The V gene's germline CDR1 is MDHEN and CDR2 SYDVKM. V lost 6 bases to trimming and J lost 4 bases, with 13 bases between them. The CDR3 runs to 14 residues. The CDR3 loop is CASRPERGNQPQHF. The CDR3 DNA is TGTGCCAGCAGACCCGAAAGAGGGAATCAGCCCCAGCATTTT.

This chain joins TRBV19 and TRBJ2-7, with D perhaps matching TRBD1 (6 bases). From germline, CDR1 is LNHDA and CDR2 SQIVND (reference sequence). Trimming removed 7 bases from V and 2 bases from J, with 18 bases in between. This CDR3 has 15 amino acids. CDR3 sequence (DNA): TGTGCCAGTACGCACGAAGAGGGGGTAACCTACGAGCAGTACGTC. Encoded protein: CASTHEEGVTYEQYV.

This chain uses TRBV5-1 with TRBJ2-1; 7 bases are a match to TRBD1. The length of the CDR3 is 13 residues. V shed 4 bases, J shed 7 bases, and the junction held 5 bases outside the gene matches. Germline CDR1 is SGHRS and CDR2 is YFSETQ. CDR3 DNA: TGCGCCAGCAGCCAGGACAGGCTGAATGAGCAGTTCTTC. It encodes CASSQDRLNEQFF.

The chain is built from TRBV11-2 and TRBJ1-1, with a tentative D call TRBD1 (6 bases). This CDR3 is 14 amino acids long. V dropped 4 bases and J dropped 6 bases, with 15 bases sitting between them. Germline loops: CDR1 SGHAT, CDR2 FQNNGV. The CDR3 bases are TGTGCCAGCAGCTCTACGACAGGAACCCCTGAAGCTTTCTTT. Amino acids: CASSSTTGTPEAFF.

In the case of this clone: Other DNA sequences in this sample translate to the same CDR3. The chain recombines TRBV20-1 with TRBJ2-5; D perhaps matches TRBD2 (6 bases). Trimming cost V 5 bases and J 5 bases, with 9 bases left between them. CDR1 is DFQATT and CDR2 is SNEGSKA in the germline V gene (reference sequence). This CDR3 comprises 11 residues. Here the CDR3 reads CSAAGQETQYF. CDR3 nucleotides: TGCAGTGCTGCGGGGCAGGAGACCCAGTACTTC.

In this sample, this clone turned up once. CDR3 nucleotide sequence: TGTGCCAGCAGGAGGGGGCGCGAATCCTACGAGCAGTACGTC. Its translation: CASRRGRESYEQYV. The chain links TRBV6-5 to TRBJ2-7, with TRBD1 matching over 7 bases. The trim removed 6 bases at V and 1 base at J, leaving 6 bases unmatched. Germline loops: CDR1 MNHEY, CDR2 SVGAGI. The CDR3 contains 14 residues.

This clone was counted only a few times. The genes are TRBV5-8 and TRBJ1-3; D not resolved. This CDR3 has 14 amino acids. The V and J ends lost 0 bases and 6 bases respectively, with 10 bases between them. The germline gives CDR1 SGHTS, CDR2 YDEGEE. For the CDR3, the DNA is TGTGCCAGCAGCTTGGGGCAGGAGCTAAACACCATATATTTT. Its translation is CASSLGQELNTIYF.

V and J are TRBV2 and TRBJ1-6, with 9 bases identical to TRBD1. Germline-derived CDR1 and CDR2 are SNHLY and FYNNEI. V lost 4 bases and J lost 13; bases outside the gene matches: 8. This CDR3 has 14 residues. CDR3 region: CASSGGTGRSPLHF. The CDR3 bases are TGTGCCAGCAGTGGCGGGACAGGGAGATCCCCCCTCCACTTT.

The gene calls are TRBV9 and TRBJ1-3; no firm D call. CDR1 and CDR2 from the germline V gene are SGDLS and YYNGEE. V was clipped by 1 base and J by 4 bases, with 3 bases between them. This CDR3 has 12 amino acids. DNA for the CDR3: TGTGCCAGCAGCGTACTCGGAAACACCATATATTTT. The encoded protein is CASSVLGNTIYF.